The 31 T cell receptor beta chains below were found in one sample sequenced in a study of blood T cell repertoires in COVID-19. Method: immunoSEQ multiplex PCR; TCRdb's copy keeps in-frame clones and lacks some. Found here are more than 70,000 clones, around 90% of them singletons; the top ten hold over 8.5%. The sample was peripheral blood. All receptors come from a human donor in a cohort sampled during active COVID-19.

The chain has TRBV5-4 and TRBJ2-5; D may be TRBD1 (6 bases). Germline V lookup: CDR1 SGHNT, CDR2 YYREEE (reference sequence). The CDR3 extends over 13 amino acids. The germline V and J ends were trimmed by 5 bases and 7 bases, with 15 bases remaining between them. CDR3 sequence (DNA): TGTGCCAGCAGTTCGGAACAGGGACGGACCCAGTACTTC. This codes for CASSSEQGRTQYF.

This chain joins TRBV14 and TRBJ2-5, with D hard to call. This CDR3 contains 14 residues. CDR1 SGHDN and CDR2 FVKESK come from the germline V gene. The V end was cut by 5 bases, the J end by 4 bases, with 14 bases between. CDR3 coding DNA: TGTGCCAGCAGCAAAGCCATCCGCGGAGAGACCCAGTACTTC. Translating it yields CASSKAIRGETQYF.

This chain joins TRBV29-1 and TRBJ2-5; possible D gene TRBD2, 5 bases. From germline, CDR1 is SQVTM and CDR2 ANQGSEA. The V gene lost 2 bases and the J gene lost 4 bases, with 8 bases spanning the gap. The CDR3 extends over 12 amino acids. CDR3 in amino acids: CSVEFGGETQYF. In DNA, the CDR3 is TGCAGCGTTGAATTTGGAGGAGAGACCCAGTACTTC.

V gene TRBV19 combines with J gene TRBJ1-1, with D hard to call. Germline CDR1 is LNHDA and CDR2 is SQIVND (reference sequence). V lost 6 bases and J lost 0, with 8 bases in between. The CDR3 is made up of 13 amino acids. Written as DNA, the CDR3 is TGTGCCAGTAGCAGCGGTTTGAACACTGAAGCTTTCTTT. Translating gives CASSSGLNTEAFF.

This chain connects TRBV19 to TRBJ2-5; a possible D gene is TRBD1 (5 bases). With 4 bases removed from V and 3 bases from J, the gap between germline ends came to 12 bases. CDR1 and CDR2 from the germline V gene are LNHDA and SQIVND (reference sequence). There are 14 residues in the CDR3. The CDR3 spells CASSTYVREETQYF. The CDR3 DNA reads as TGTGCCAGTAGTACCTACGTCAGGGAAGAGACCCAGTACTTC.

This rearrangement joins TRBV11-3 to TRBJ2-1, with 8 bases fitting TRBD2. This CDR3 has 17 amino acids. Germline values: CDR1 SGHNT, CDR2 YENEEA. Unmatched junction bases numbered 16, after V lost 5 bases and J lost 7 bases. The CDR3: CASSPREAAGVGNEQFF. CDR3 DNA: TGTGCCAGCAGCCCGCGCGAGGCAGCGGGAGTAGGGAATGAGCAGTTCTTC.

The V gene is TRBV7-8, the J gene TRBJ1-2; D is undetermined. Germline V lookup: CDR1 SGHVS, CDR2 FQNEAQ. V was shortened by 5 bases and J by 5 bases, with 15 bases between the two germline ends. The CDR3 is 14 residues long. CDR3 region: CASSELREGYGYTF. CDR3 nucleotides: TGTGCCAGCAGCGAATTAAGGGAGGGTTATGGCTACACCTTC. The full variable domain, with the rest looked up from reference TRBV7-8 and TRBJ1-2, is GAGVSQSPRYKVAKRGQDVALRCDPISGHVSLFWYQQALGQGPEFLTYFQNEAQLDKSGLPSDRFFAERPEGSVSTLKIQRTQQEDSAVYLCASSELREGYGYTFGSGTRLTVV.

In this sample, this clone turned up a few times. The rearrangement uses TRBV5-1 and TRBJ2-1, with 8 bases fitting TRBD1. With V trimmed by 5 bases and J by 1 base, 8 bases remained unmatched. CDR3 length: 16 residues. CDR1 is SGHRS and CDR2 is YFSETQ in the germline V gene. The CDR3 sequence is CASRSTGERSYNEQFF. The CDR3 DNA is TGCGCCAGCAGATCGACAGGGGAAAGGTCCTACAATGAGCAGTTCTTC.

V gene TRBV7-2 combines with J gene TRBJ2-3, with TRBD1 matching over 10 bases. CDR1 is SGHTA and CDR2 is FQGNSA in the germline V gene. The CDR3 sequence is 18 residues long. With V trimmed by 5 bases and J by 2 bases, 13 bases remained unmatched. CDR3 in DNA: TGTGCCAGCAGCCGGTTCGGCCAGACAGGGGGCACCACAGATACGCAGTATTTT. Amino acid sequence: CASSRFGQTGGTTDTQYF.

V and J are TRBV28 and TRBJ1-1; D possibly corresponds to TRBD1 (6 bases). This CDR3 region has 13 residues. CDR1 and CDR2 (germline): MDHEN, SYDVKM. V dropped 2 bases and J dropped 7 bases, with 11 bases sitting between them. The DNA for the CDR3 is TGTGCCAGCAGTTTAGGGACACCCCTTGAAGCTTTCTTT. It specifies CASSLGTPLEAFF.

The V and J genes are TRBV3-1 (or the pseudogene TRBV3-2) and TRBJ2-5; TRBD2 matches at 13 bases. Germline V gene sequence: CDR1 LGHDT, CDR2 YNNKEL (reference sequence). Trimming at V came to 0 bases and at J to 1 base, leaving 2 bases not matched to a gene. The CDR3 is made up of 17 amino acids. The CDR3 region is CASSQELAGGPQETQYF. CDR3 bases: TGTGCCAGCAGCCAAGAACTAGCGGGGGGGCCCCAAGAGACCCAGTACTTC.

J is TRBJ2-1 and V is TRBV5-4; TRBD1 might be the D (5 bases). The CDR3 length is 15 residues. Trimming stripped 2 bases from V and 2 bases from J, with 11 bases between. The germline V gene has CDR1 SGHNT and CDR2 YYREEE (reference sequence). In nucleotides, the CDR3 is TGTGCCAGCAGCTTCAGGGTAGGAACCTACAATGAGCAGTTCTTC. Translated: CASSFRVGTYNEQFF.

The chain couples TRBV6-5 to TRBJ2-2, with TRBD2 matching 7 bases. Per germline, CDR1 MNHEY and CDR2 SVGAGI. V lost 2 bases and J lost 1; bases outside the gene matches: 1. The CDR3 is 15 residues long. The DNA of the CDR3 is TGTGCCAGCAGTTACGGCGGGGGGAACACCGGGGAGCTGTTTTTT. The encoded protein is CASSYGGGNTGELFF.

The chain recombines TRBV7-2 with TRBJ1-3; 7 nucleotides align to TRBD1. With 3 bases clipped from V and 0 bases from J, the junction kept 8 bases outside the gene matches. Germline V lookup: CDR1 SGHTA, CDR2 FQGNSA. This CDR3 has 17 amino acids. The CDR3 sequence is CASSFRTGPSSGNTIYF. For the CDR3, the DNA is TGTGCCAGCAGCTTCCGGACAGGCCCAAGCTCTGGAAACACCATATATTTT.

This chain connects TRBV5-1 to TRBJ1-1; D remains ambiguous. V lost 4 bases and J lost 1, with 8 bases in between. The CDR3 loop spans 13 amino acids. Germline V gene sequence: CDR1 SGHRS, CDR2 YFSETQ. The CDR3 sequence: CASSMDGNTEAFF. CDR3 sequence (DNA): TGCGCCAGCAGCATGGACGGGAACACTGAAGCTTTCTTT. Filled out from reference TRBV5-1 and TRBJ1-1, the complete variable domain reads KAGVTQTPRYLIKTRGQQVTLSCSPISGHRSVSWYQQTPGQGLQFLFEYFSETQRNKGNFPGRFSGRQFSNSRSEMNVSTLELGDSALYLCASSMDGNTEAFFGQGTRLTVV.

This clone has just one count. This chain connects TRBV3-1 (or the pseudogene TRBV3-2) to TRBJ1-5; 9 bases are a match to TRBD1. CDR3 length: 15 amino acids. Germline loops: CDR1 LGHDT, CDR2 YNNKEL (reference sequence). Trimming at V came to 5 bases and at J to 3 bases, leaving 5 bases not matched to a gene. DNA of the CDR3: TGTGCCAGCAGCACGACAGGGGGGAACAATCAGCCCCAGCATTTT. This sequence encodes CASSTTGGNNQPQHF.

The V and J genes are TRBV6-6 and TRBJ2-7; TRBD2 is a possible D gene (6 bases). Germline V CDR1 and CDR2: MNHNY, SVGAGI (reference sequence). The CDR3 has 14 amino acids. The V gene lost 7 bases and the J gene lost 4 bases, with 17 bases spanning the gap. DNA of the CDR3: TGTGCCAGCATACACGGCGGGGCTGATTACGAGCAGTACTTC. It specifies CASIHGGADYEQYF.

This CDR3 is CAMKEGTEAFF. The CDR3 coding sequence is TGTGCCATGAAGGAGGGGACTGAAGCTTTCTTT. The chain has TRBV10-3 and TRBJ1-1; tentatively, D is TRBD1 (5 bases). Per the germline V gene, CDR1 is ENHRY and CDR2 is SYGVKD. The V and J ends lost 9 bases and 5 bases respectively, with 10 bases between them. There are 11 residues in the CDR3.

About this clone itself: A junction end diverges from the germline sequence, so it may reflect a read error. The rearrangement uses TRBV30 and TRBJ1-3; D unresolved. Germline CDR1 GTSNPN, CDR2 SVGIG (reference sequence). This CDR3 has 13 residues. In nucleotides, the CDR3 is TGTGCCTGGAGTCTCCCGGGGATCCTTCATGCGAACTTT. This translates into CAWSLPGILHANF.

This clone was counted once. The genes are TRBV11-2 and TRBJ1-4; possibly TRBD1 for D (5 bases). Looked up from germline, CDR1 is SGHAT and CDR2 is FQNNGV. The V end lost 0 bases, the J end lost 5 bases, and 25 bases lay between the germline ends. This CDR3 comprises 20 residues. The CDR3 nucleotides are TGTGCCAGCAGCTTAGATAGCAGCGGTGCGGGGGTGGGAGCGAATGAAAAACTGTTTTTT. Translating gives CASSLDSSGAGVGANEKLFF.

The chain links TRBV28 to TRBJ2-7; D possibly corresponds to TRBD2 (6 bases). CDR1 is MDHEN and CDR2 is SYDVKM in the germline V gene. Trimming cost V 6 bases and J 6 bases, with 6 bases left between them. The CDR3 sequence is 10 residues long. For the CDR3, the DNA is TGTGCCAGCAGGGGGGGCGAGCAGTACTTC. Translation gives CASRGGEQYF.

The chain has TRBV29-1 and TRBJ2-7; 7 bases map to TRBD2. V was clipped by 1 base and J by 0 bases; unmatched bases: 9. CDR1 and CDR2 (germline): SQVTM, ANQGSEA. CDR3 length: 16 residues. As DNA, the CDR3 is TGCAGCGTTGAAGTTCCGAGCGGGATTTCCTCCTACGAGCAGTACTTC. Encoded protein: CSVEVPSGISSYEQYF.

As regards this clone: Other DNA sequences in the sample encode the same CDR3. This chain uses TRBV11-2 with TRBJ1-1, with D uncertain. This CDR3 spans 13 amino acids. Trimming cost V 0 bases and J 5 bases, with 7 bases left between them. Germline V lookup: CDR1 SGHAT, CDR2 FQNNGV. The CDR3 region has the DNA TGTGCCAGCAGCTTAGATCGGGATACTGAAGCTTTCTTT. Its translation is CASSLDRDTEAFF. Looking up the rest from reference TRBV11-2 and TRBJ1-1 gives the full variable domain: EAGVAQSPRYKIIEKRQSVAFWCNPISGHATLYWYQQILGQGPKLLIQFQNNGVVDDSQLPKDRFSAERLKGVDSTLKIQPAKLEDSAVYLCASSLDRDTEAFFGQGTRLTVV.

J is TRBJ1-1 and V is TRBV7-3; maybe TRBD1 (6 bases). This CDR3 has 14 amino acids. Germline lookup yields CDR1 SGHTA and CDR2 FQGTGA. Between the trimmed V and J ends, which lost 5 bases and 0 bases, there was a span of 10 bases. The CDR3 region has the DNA TGTGCCAGCAGCCGCACAGGGATGAACACTGAAGCTTTCTTT. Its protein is CASSRTGMNTEAFF.

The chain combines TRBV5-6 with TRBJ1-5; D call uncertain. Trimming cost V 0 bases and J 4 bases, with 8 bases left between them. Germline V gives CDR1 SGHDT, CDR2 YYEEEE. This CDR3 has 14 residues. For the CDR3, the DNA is TGTGCCAGCAGCTTGGGTGTCCAGAATCAGCCCCAGCATTTT. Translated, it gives CASSLGVQNQPQHF.

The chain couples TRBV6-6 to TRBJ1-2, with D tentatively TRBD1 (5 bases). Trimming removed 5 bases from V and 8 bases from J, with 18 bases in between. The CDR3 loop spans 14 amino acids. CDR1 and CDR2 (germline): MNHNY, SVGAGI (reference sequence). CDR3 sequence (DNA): TGTGCCAGCAGTCCGGGACTTGACTATCGGGGCTACACCTTC. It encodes CASSPGLDYRGYTF.

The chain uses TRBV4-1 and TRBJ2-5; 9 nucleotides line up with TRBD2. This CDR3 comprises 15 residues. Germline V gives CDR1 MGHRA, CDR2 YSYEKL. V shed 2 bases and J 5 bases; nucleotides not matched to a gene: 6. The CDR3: CASSQPGLAQETQYF. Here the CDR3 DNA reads TGCGCCAGCAGCCAACCGGGACTAGCACAGGAGACCCAGTACTTC.

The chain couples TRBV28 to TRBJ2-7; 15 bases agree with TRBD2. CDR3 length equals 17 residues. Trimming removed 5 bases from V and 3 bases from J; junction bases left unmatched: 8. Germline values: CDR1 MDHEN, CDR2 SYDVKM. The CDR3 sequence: CASSPRTSGRAFYEQYF. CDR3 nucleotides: TGTGCCAGCAGTCCCCGGACTAGCGGGAGGGCCTTCTACGAGCAGTACTTC.

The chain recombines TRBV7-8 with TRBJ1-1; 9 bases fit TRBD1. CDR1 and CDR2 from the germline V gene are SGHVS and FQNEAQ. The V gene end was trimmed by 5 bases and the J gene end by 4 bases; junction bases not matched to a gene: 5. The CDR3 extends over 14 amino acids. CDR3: CASSHRGRGTEAFF. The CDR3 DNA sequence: TGTGCCAGCAGCCACAGGGGGCGAGGCACTGAAGCTTTCTTT.

CDR3 in DNA: TGCGCCAGCAGCTTGGAGGGGGAAACCTACAATGAGCAGTTCTTC. The encoded protein is CASSLEGETYNEQFF. The V and J genes are TRBV5-1 and TRBJ2-1; D possibly corresponds to TRBD1 (6 bases). V lost 0 bases to trimming and J lost 2 bases, with 9 bases between them. The CDR3 has 15 residues. From germline, CDR1 is SGHRS and CDR2 YFSETQ.

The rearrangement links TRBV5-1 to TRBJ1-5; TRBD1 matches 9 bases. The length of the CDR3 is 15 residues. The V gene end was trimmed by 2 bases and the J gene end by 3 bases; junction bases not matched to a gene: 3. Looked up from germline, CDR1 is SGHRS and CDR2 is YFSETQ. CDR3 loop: CASSFGDRDNQPQHF. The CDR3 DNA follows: TGCGCCAGCAGCTTTGGGGACAGGGACAATCAGCCCCAGCATTTT.